A selection of T cell receptor beta chains follows, all from one sample in a study of T cells in localized non-small cell lung cancer. The repertoire was sequenced with immunoSEQ multiplex PCR; TCRdb's copy has only in-frame clones and lacks some. The table has some 38,000 clones, 86% seen once. The specimen comprised peripheral blood mononuclear cells, sampled before any cancer treatment. These receptor sequences come from a male donor at least 60 years old with stage II lung adenocarcinoma. The CDR3 runs from the conserved cysteine through the conserved F or W. The order of the fields is clone size, J gene, V gene, D gene, CDR3 protein, CDR3 DNA. A D gene is named only where the DNA matches it firmly. Size is stated for part of the rows, as once, few or many counts, or as a class when the clone is expanded.

. | TRBJ2-3 | TRBV29-1 | TRBD2 | CSVGTSGRAADTQYF | TGCAGCGTTGGGACTAGCGGGAGGGCCGCAGATACGCAGTATTTT
. | TRBJ1-4 | TRBV27 | . | CASNRGGHATNEKLFF | TGTGCCAGCAATCGAGGGGGTCATGCAACTAATGAAAAACTGTTTTTT
. | TRBJ1-2 | TRBV19 | . | CATFGRGTNYGYTF | TGTGCCACCTTTGGGCGGGGCACGAACTATGGCTACACCTTC
. | TRBJ1-1 | TRBV5-8 | . | CASSLGQRQNTEAFF | TGTGCCAGCAGCTTGGGGCAGCGACAGAACACTGAAGCTTTCTTT
. | TRBJ2-5 | TRBV21-1 | . | CASRGTGRKPRETQYF | TGTGCCAGCCGGGGGACAGGTAGGAAACCACGCGAGACCCAGTACTTC
. | TRBJ1-3 | TRBV11-2 | . | CASSLGGGSGFRNTIYF | TGTGCCAGCAGCTTAGGAGGCGGGTCAGGGTTCAGAAACACCATATATTTT
. | TRBJ1-2 | TRBV7-2 | . | CASSPTWNYGYTF | TGTGCCAGCAGCCCAACATGGAACTATGGCTACACCTTC
. | TRBJ1-2 | TRBV6-5 | . | CASSVGGAGDYGYTF | TGTGCCAGCAGTGTCGGGGGCGCCGGGGACTATGGCTACACCTTC
few | TRBJ2-1 | TRBV5-4 | . | CASSYPWPNEQFF | TGTGCCAGCAGCTATCCATGGCCCAATGAGCAGTTCTTC
. | TRBJ2-7 | TRBV7-9 | TRBD1 | CASSPAARQGRYEQYF | TGTGCCAGCAGCCCCGCTGCGAGACAGGGGAGATACGAGCAGTACTTC
. | TRBJ2-7 | TRBV29-1 | TRBD2 | CSGGGRERYEQYF | TGCAGCGGTGGGGGGAGGGAGAGATACGAGCAGTACTTC
once | TRBJ1-1 | TRBV4-1 | . | CASRPRGNTEAFF | TGCGCCAGCAGGCCCAGGGGGAACACTGAAGCTTTCTTT
few | TRBJ1-1 | TRBV9 | . | CASSVYSRMNTEAFF | TGTGCCAGCAGCGTATACAGCCGAATGAACACTGAAGCTTTCTTT
. | TRBJ2-3 | TRBV15 | . | CATSRETRAPAGTQYF | TGTGCCACCAGCAGAGAGACAAGGGCCCCGGCGGGGACGCAGTATTTT
. | TRBJ2-7 | TRBV9 | . | CASSVAGTDSYEQYF | TGTGCCAGCAGCGTAGCCGGGACGGACTCCTACGAGCAGTACTTC
. | TRBJ1-1 | TRBV21-1 | . | CASISDRQNTEAFF | TGTGCCAGCATCTCTGACAGACAGAACACTGAAGCTTTCTTT
. | TRBJ2-3 | TRBV7-2 | . | CASGEGGSSTDTQYF | TGTGCCAGCGGAGAAGGAGGCTCTAGCACAGATACGCAGTATTTT
. | TRBJ2-3 | TRBV2 | . | CASSKDSGTDTQYF | TGTGCCAGCAGCAAGGACAGCGGCACAGATACGCAGTATTTT
. | TRBJ2-2 | TRBV7-9 | TRBD2 | CASSPRTSGTNTGELFF | TGTGCCAGCAGCCCTCGGACTAGCGGGACTAACACCGGGGAGCTGTTTTTT
. | TRBJ2-1 | TRBV29-1 | . | CSVAVFGEQFF | TGCAGCGTTGCCGTATTTGGTGAGCAGTTCTTC
few | TRBJ1-1 | TRBV4-2 | . | CASSQAGPGGTEAFF | TGTGCCAGCAGCCAAGCCGGGCCTGGGGGCACTGAAGCTTTCTTT
. | TRBJ1-6 | TRBV28 | . | CASSQGLNRDSPLHF | TGTGCCAGCAGTCAGGGACTTAACAGGGATTCACCCCTCCACTTT
. | TRBJ2-3 | TRBV13 | TRBD2 | CASSSDSRTSALGTDTQYF | TGTGCCAGCAGTTCCGATTCTCGGACTAGCGCCTTGGGCACAGATACGCAGTATTTT
. | TRBJ1-1 | TRBV6-1 | . | CASSGGRGYTEAFF | TGTGCCAGCAGTGGGGGGCGCGGTTACACTGAAGCTTTCTTT
few | TRBJ2-7 | TRBV7-2 | . | CASSLWSAGRSEGQYF | TGTGCCAGCAGCCTATGGTCTGCGGGTCGTTCGGAGGGGCAGTACTTC
. | TRBJ2-3 | TRBV5-1 | TRBD2 | CASSPTSGSSTQYF | TGCGCCAGCAGCCCTACTAGCGGGAGTTCGACGCAGTATTTT
. | TRBJ1-3 | TRBV19 | . | CASSIVGRGNTIYF | TGTGCCAGTAGTATAGTCGGCAGGGGAAACACCATATATTTT
. | TRBJ2-3 | TRBV18 | . | CASSPPTGFGTDTQYF | TGTGCCAGCTCACCGCCCACAGGGTTCGGCACAGATACGCAGTATTTT
once | TRBJ1-2 | TRBV6-4 | . | CASSPEAGSYGYTF | TGTGCCAGCAGTCCCGAGGCAGGCAGCTATGGCTACACCTTC
. | TRBJ1-2 | TRBV5-1 | . | CASSLEEGSAGYTF | TGCGCCAGCAGCCTGGAAGAGGGATCGGCGGGCTACACCTTC
. | TRBJ1-3 | TRBV11-2 | . | CASSPRQINTIYF | TGTGCCAGCAGCCCTCGACAGATAAACACCATATATTTT
. | TRBJ1-2 | TRBV23-1 | . | CASSQLAGYHGYTF | TGCGCCAGCAGTCAATTAGCAGGGTATCACGGCTACACCTTC
once | TRBJ2-4 | TRBV4-2 | . | CASSQDSGRPNIQYF | TGTGCCAGCAGCCAAGACTCGGGCAGACCAAACATTCAGTACTTC
. | TRBJ1-1 | TRBV19 | . | CASGVGWGTEAFF | TGTGCCTCCGGAGTAGGGTGGGGCACTGAAGCTTTCTTT
. | TRBJ1-1 | TRBV19 | TRBD1 | CASSNRQGYNTEAFF | TGTGCCAGTAGTAACCGACAGGGGTATAACACTGAAGCTTTCTTT
. | TRBJ2-5 | TRBV5-1 | . | CASSPDVETQYF | TGCGCCAGCAGCCCCGACGTGGAGACCCAGTACTTC
few | TRBJ1-5 | TRBV5-1 | . | CASSLGAGQPQHF | TGCGCCAGCAGCCTGGGCGCCGGTCAGCCCCAGCATTTT
. | TRBJ1-4 | TRBV19 | . | CASSGPAKGKKLFF | TGTGCCAGTAGTGGACCTGCTAAGGGGAAAAAACTGTTTTTT
. | TRBJ1-5 | TRBV6-6 | . | CASSSGSPWSQHF | TGTGCCAGCAGTTCTGGCTCCCCATGGTCCCAGCATTTT
. | TRBJ2-3 | TRBV6-5 | . | CASHPNTDTQYF | TGTGCCAGCCATCCTAACACAGATACGCAGTATTTT
. | TRBJ1-1 | TRBV5-1 | . | CASSLDGTVLAEAFF | TGCGCCAGCAGCTTGGACGGGACGGTCCTGGCTGAAGCTTTCTTT
. | TRBJ1-5 | TRBV6-1 | . | CASSDGNQPQHF | TGTGCCAGCAGTGACGGAAATCAGCCCCAGCATTTT
. | TRBJ2-1 | TRBV14 | . | CASNQGVYNEQFF | TGTGCCAGCAACCAAGGGGTTTACAATGAGCAGTTCTTC
once | TRBJ2-1 | TRBV6-1 | TRBD2 | CAAGLAFDEQFF | TGTGCCGCGGGACTAGCCTTTGATGAGCAGTTCTTC
. | TRBJ2-4 | TRBV6-6 | TRBD1 | CASRDRGLDIQYF | TGTGCCAGCAGAGACAGGGGGCTGGACATTCAGTACTTC
. | TRBJ1-2 | TRBV7-9 | TRBD1 | CASSYGDREWGGYTF | TGTGCCAGCAGCTACGGGGACAGGGAATGGGGCGGCTACACCTTC
. | TRBJ2-3 | TRBV29-1 | . | CSVGSTGTQYF | TGCAGCGTTGGGAGCACGGGGACGCAGTATTTT
. | TRBJ1-1 | TRBV19 | TRBD1 | CATDPRTGLGDEAFF | TGTGCCACCGACCCCAGGACAGGGTTGGGGGATGAAGCTTTCTTT
. | TRBJ2-7 | TRBV7-9 | . | CASSSDLDSWEEQYF | TGTGCCAGCAGCTCCGACTTGGACTCATGGGAGGAGCAGTACTTC
. | TRBJ2-1 | TRBV11-2 | . | CASSYQQGGQGEQFF | TGTGCCAGCAGCTACCAACAGGGCGGACAAGGTGAGCAGTTCTTC